The source of this T cell receptor (beta chain) is a study of cytomegalovirus exposure and HLA in healthy donors. The length of the CDR3 is 17 residues. Germline V gene lookup returns CDR1 MDHEN and CDR2 SYDVKM. The junction had 10 bases not matched to a gene; V was cut back by 5 bases and J by 7 bases. 13 Jbeta primers and 60 Vbeta primers were used for the PCR. The table came from immunoSEQ multiplex PCR; TCRdb's copy has only in-frame clones and leaves some out. The sample lists 83,000 or so clones; 81% were seen once. The specimen sequenced was PBMCs. The TCR was taken from a woman in her thirties in good health and CMV-seronegative. The V gene is TRBV28, the J gene TRBJ2-2; the match to TRBD2 covers 13 bases. The CDR3 spells CASSDSGTSGTGGELFF. In nucleotides, the CDR3 is TGTGCCAGCAGTGATTCCGGGACTAGCGGGACAGGCGGGGAGCTGTTTTTT.